This entry concerns a single T cell receptor beta chain. The antigen remains undetermined. Clones were sequenced by immunoSEQ multiplex PCR, and TCRdb holds only the in-frame ones, with some missing. The sample lists about 47,000 clones, around four fifths occurring once. The data were taken from a study of T cell responses to AZD1222 COVID-19 vaccine. Study-wide results and limits: The study sampled repertoires only after the peak T cell response. It was only 6 or 7 AZD1222 recipients who were seropositive at baseline. A mostly white British donor set with more females was recruited, and clonal diversity was possibly underestimated.

Germline values: CDR1 SGHVS, CDR2 FQNEAQ. V lost 4 bases to trimming and J lost 5 bases, with 18 bases between them. CDR3 length: 15 residues. The chain carries TRBV7-8 and TRBJ2-7; D is undetermined. The sequenced sample was peripheral blood, obtained on day 0 of MenACWY control vaccination. The TCR sequence derives from an adult in good health. The CDR3 DNA is TGTGCCAGCAGCTCCTTCCGAGAATCCCCCCACGAGCAGTACTTC. Its translation: CASSSFRESPHEQYF.